A selection of T cell receptor beta chains follows, all from one sample in a study of memory CD4+ T cells and cytomegalovirus serostatus. Sequencing used immunoSEQ multiplex PCR; TCRdb keeps in-frame clones, though not all of them. The sample has 35,000 to 55,000 clones, about 80% seen once. Sample: memory CD4+ T cells from blood. These TCRs come from an adult in good health and CMV-seronegative. The CDR3 runs from the conserved cysteine through the conserved F or W. The D gene is left open where the match is weak. Part of the rows lack a size; the others show once, few, many or a class for expanded clones.

d_call j_call cdr3_length clone_size v_call cdr3_aa cdr3_nt
- TRBJ2-7 14 - TRBV28 CASSRGDRAYEQYF TGTGCCAGCAGTCGGGGGGACAGAGCCTACGAGCAGTACTTC
- TRBJ1-3 16 - TRBV6-1 CASSEVGRGRGNTIYF TGTGCCAGCAGTGAAGTCGGCAGGGGTCGCGGAAACACCATATATTTT
TRBD1 TRBJ2-7 13 - TRBV30 CAWSRDRVFGQYF TGTGCCTGGAGTAGGGACAGGGTGTTCGGGCAGTACTTC
- TRBJ1-3 15 - TRBV6-1 CASSSRRGDGNTIYF TGTGCCAGCAGTTCACGCCGGGGGGATGGAAACACCATATATTTT
TRBD1 TRBJ2-7 15 few TRBV4-1 CASSRGQATSGEQYF TGCGCCAGCAGCCGAGGACAGGCCACATCCGGCGAGCAGTACTTC
- TRBJ1-1 14 few TRBV14 CASSQEARGAEAFF TGTGCCAGCAGCCAAGAAGCCAGGGGAGCTGAAGCTTTCTTT
- TRBJ1-2 14 few TRBV6-5 CASSYGGAYYGYTF TGTGCCAGCAGTTACGGGGGGGCTTACTATGGCTACACCTTC
- TRBJ2-2 16 few TRBV9 CASSKDSVPNTGELFF TGTGCCAGCAGCAAGGACAGTGTTCCGAACACCGGGGAGCTGTTTTTT
TRBD2 TRBJ2-1 19 - TRBV19 CASSLGLAGYYSSYNEQFF TGTGCCAGTAGTCTGGGACTAGCGGGGTACTATAGCTCCTACAATGAGCAGTTCTTC
TRBD1 TRBJ2-2 18 - TRBV9 CASSVVALMGQGAGELFF TGTGCCAGCAGCGTAGTAGCTTTGATGGGGCAGGGGGCCGGGGAGCTGTTTTTT
- TRBJ1-1 13 medium-sized TRBV2 CASTTKGNTEAFF TGTGCCAGCACGACCAAGGGGAACACTGAAGCTTTCTTT
- TRBJ1-3 17 - TRBV11-2 CASSLNRGGGSGNTIYF TGTGCCAGCAGCTTAAATCGGGGAGGGGGCTCTGGAAACACCATATATTTT
- TRBJ2-3 15 - TRBV28 CASTTTPLAADTQYF TGTGCCAGCACCACGACCCCCCTAGCCGCAGATACGCAGTATTTT
TRBD1 TRBJ2-5 12 - TRBV2 CASSGQGETQYF TGTGCCAGCAGTGGACAGGGGGAGACCCAGTACTTC
TRBD2 TRBJ2-3 15 - TRBV6-6 CASRYSGGGTDTQYF TGTGCCAGCAGATATAGCGGGGGGGGCACAGATACGCAGTATTTT
- TRBJ2-7 14 - TRBV5-4 CASSSKVSSYEQYF TGTGCCAGCAGCTCCAAGGTATCCTCCTACGAGCAGTACTTC
- TRBJ1-2 15 - TRBV10-3 CAISTLDSPNSGYTF TGTGCCATCAGTACATTGGACAGCCCAAACAGTGGCTACACCTTC
- TRBJ2-4 12 - TRBV21-1 CATLLSPNIQYF TGTGCCACCCTTTTGTCCCCAAACATTCAGTACTTC
- TRBJ1-6 13 - TRBV21-1 CAEPWGEDSPLHF TGTGCCGAGCCTTGGGGCGAGGATTCACCCCTCCACTTT
- TRBJ1-1 13 - TRBV2 CASSDRGLGEAFF TGTGCCAGCAGTGATCGGGGTTTGGGGGAAGCTTTCTTT
TRBD1 TRBJ1-6 15 few TRBV5-4 CASSPRDRGRSPLHF TGTGCCAGCAGCCCCCGGGACAGGGGTCGATCACCCCTCCACTTT
TRBD1 TRBJ1-1 15 - TRBV4-1 CASSQPGQGYTEAFF TGCGCCAGCAGCCAGCCGGGACAGGGGTACACTGAAGCTTTCTTT
- TRBJ2-2 16 - TRBV6-6 CASSYEGPANTGELFF TGTGCCAGCAGTTACGAGGGGCCAGCGAACACCGGGGAGCTGTTTTTT
TRBD1 TRBJ2-7 16 - TRBV6-5 CASSSRGQRSSYEQYF TGTGCCAGCAGTTCTCGGGGACAGAGAAGCTCCTACGAGCAGTACTTC
- TRBJ1-1 12 - TRBV15 CATSRDTTEAFF TGTGCCACCAGCAGAGATACCACTGAAGCTTTCTTT
TRBD1 TRBJ2-3 14 - TRBV6-1 CASSNRGPTDTQYF TGTGCCAGCAGTAACAGGGGGCCTACAGATACGCAGTATTTT
- TRBJ1-1 13 - TRBV19 CASSMSSGTEAFF TGTGCCAGTAGTATGTCAAGTGGGACTGAAGCTTTCTTT
- TRBJ1-1 14 once TRBV11-3 CASSPGRGNTEAFF TGTGCCAGCAGCCCGGGGAGGGGGAACACTGAAGCTTTCTTT
TRBD1 TRBJ1-2 14 - TRBV5-1 CASSSDRGRGGYTF TGCGCCAGCAGCTCAGACAGGGGGCGCGGTGGCTACACCTTC
- TRBJ2-2 15 - TRBV11-2 CASSLVQGPAGELFF TGTGCCAGCAGCTTAGTTCAGGGGCCCGCCGGGGAGCTGTTTTTT
TRBD1 TRBJ1-5 15 few TRBV7-9 CASSMIGQGPQPQHF TGTGCCAGCAGCATGATTGGACAGGGGCCTCAGCCCCAGCATTTT
- TRBJ1-2 14 - TRBV27 CASSFGAGNYGYTF TGTGCCAGCAGTTTTGGGGCAGGAAACTATGGCTACACCTTC
- TRBJ1-2 13 few TRBV2 CASSESRGAGYTF TGTGCCAGCAGTGAAAGCAGGGGCGCGGGCTACACCTTC
TRBD2 TRBJ2-5 16 once TRBV6-1 CASSEWFRGGKETQYF TGTGCCAGCAGTGAATGGTTCCGGGGGGGTAAAGAGACCCAGTACTTC
- TRBJ1-6 15 - TRBV30 CAWSRQSSYNLPLHF TGTGCCTGGAGCCGACAGAGCTCCTATAATTTACCCCTCCACTTT